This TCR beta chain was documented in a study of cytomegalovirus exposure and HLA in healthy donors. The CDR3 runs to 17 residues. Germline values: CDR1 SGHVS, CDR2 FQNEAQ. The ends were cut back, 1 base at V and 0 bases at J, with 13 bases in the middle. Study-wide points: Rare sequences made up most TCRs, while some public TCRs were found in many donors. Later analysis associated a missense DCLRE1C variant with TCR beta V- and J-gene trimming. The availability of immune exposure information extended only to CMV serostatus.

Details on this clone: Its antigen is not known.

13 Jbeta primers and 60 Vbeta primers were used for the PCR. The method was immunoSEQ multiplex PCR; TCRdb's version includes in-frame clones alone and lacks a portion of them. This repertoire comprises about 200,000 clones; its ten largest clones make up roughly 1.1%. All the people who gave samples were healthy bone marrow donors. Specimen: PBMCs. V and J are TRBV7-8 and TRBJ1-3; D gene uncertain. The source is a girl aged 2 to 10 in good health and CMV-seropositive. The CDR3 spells CASSLGVVLPSGNTIYF. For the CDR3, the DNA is TGTGCCAGCAGCTTAGGCGTTGTCCTCCCCTCTGGAAACACCATATATTTT. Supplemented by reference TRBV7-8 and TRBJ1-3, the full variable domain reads GAGVSQSPRYKVAKRGQDVALRCDPISGHVSLFWYQQALGQGPEFLTYFQNEAQLDKSGLPSDRFFAERPEGSVSTLKIQRTQQEDSAVYLCASSLGVVLPSGNTIYFGEGSWLTVV.